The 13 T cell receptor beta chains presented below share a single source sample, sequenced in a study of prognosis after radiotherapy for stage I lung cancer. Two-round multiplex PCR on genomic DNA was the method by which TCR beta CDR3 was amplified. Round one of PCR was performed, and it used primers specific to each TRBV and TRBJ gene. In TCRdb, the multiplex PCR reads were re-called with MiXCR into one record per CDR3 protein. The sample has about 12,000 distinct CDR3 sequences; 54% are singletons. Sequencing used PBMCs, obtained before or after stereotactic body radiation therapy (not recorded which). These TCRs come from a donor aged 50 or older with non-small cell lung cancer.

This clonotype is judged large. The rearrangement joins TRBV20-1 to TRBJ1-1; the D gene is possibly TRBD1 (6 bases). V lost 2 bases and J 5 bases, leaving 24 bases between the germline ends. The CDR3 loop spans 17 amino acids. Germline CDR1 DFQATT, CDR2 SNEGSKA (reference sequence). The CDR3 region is CSARPSVQGGEWTEAFF. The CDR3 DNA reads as TGCAGTGCTAGACCCTCGGTACAGGGCGGGGAGTGGACTGAAGCTTTCTTT.

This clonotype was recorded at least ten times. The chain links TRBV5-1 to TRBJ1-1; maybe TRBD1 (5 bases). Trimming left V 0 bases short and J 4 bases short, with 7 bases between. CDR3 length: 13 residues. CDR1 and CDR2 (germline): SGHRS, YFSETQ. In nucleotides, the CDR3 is TGCGCCAGCAGCTTGGGGGGGATCACTGAAGCTTTCTTT. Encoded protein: CASSLGGITEAFF.

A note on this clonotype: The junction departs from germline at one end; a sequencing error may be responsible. CDR3 sequence: CAIGESGSGDTQYF. The DNA for the CDR3 is TGTGCCATCGGTGAGAGCGGGAGCGGAGATACGCAGTATTTT. The chain carries TRBV10-3 and TRBJ2-3, with 8 bases identical to TRBD2. The germline CDR1 and CDR2 sequences are ENHRY and SYGVKD. The CDR3 spans 14 residues.

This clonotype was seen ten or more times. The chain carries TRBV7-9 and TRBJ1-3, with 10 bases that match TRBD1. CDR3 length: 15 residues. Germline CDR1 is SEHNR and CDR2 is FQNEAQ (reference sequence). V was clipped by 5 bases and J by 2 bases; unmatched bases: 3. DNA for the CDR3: TGTGCCAGCAGCCCGGGGACAGGGGCTGGAAACACCATATATTTT. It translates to CASSPGTGAGNTIYF.

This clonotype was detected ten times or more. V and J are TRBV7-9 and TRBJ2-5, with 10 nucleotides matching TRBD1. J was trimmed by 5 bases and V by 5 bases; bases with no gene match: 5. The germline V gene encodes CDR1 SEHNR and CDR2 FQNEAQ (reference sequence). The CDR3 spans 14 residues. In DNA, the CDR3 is TGTGCCAGCAGCCCGGACAGGGGGTTCGAGACCCAGTACTTC. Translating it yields CASSPDRGFETQYF.

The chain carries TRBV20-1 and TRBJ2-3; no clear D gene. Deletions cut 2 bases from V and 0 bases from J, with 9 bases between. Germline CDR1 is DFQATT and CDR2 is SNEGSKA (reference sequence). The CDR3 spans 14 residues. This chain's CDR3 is CSARSSASTDTQYF. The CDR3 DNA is TGCAGTGCTAGATCAAGCGCGAGCACAGATACGCAGTATTTT.

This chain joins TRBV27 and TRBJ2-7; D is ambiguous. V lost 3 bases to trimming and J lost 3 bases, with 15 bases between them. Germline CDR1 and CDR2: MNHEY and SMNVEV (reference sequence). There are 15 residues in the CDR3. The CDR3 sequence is CASSLKGRGVYEQYF. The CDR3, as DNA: TGTGCCAGCAGTTTGAAAGGACGTGGGGTCTACGAGCAGTACTTC.

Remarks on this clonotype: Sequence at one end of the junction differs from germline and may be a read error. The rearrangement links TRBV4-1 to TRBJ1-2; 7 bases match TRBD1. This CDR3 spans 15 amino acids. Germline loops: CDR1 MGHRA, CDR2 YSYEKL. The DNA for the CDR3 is TGCGCCAGCAGCCAAATCGGCAGGGGGAGCTATGTCTACACCTTC. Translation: CASSQIGRGSYVYTF.

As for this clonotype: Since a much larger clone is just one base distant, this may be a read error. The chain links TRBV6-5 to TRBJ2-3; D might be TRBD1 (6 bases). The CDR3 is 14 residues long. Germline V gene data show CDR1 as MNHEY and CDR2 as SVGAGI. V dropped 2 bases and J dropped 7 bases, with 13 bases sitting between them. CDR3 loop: CASSYGTPRHTQYF. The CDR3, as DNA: TGTGCCAGCAGTTACGGGACACCGAGGCATACGCAGTATTTT.

The CDR3 region has the DNA TGCAGTGCTAGAGATTGGGCGGGCCCGAGGCGAGGTGAGCAGTTCTTC. It is translated as CSARDWAGPRRGEQFF. The chain links TRBV20-1 to TRBJ2-1; D possibly corresponds to TRBD2 (5 bases). The CDR3 length is 16 residues. The V end was cut by 0 bases, the J end by 9 bases, with 21 bases between. Germline CDR1 is DFQATT and CDR2 is SNEGSKA (reference sequence).

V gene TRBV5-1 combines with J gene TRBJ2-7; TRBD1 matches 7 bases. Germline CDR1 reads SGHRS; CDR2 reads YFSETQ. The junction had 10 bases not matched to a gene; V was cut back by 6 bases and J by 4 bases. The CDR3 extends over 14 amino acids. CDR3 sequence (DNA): TGCGCCAGCATTTCCTGGACAGGCTTTTACGAGCAGTACTTC. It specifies CASISWTGFYEQYF.

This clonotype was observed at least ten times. Here the CDR3 DNA reads TGTGCCAGCAGTTGGCGGGGGGGAAGGACAGATACGCAGTATTTT. Protein: CASSWRGGRTDTQYF. V gene TRBV28 combines with J gene TRBJ2-3; 9 positions match TRBD2. There are 15 residues in the CDR3. Germline CDR1 and CDR2: MDHEN and SYDVKM. Trimming took 4 bases from V and 3 from J; bases not matched to a gene: 5. The full variable domain, with the rest looked up from reference TRBV28 and TRBJ2-3, is DVKVTQSSRYLVKRTGEKVFLECVQDMDHENMFWYRQDPGLGLRLIYFSYDVKMKEKGDIPEGYSVSREKKERFSLILESASTNQTSMYLCASSWRGGRTDTQYFGPGTRLTVL.

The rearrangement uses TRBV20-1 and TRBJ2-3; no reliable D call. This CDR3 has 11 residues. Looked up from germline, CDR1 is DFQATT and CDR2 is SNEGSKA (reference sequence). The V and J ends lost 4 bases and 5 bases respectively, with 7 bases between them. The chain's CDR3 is CSATVGDTQYF. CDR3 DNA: TGCAGTGCTACGGTAGGAGATACGCAGTATTTT.